The present T cell receptor beta chain was sequenced within a study of blood T cell repertoires in COVID-19. Study-level background: Samples taken during acute and convalescent COVID-19 were collected in the United States, Italy and Spain.

In the study's own analysis: Researchers report that nucleated cell counts were estimated from reference gene primer amplification. Sequencing was performed with immunoSEQ multiplex PCR; in TCRdb, only in-frame clones are kept and a portion is missing. V and J calls and clone size follow that table, whereas D and trimming were derived from the DNA. The data show 100,000 or so clones, with approximately 75% seen just once and 13% to 15% held by the top ten. The source material was peripheral blood. This clonotype originated in a woman of 80 years or more with acute or convalescent COVID-19.

The chain's CDR3 is CASSSPGQGVSPLHF. CDR3 bases: TGTGCCAGCAGTTCTCCGGGACAGGGCGTTTCACCCCTCCACTTT. The chain carries TRBV6-6 and TRBJ1-6; the match to TRBD1 covers 9 bases. CDR3 length equals 15 residues. The V gene end was trimmed by 4 bases and the J gene end by 9 bases; junction bases not matched to a gene: 7. In germline, CDR1 is MNHNY, CDR2 SVGAGI (reference sequence).